This passage covers 26 T cell receptor beta chains from one sample sequenced in a study of human T cells and chemical hapten exposure. One entry per CDR3 protein, called by TCRdb with MiXCR from the RACE reads. The sample lists 100,000 to 120,000 distinct CDR3 sequences, around 35% occurring once. Time point defined: patch test 3, about 24 weeks after DPC sensitization. Described treatment: therapeutic diphenylcyclopropenone sensitization with weekly scalp DPC. Sequenced material: whole blood, taken in connection with sensitization to the hapten diphenylcyclopropenone (DPC). The receptors stem from a man between 40 and 49 years old with alopecia areata. Some clones in this sample may be carry-over from other donors' samples.

This clonotype was detected a few times. The rearrangement links TRBV29-1 to TRBJ2-3; 11 bases align to TRBD2. This CDR3 has 16 amino acids. The V gene end was trimmed by 5 bases and the J gene end by 0 bases; junction bases not matched to a gene: 7. Germline lookup yields CDR1 SQVTM and CDR2 ANQGSEA. Written as DNA, the CDR3 is TGCAGCGTTTGGATAGCGGGAGGGCGTAGCACAGATACGCAGTATTTT. It is translated as CSVWIAGGRSTDTQYF.

This chain uses TRBV20-1 with TRBJ2-7, with TRBD2 matching over 14 bases. The J segment lost 2 bases and the V segment lost 6 bases, leaving 3 bases of the junction unmatched. Germline lookup yields CDR1 DFQATT and CDR2 SNEGSKA (reference sequence). This CDR3 has 14 amino acids. DNA for the CDR3: TGCAGTGCGCGACTAGCGGGAGGGCCCTACGAGCAGTACTTC. Its translation: CSARLAGGPYEQYF.

The chain couples TRBV20-1 to TRBJ2-7, with 9 bases fitting TRBD1. Germline V CDR1 and CDR2: DFQATT, SNEGSKA (reference sequence). The CDR3 totals 12 residues. V was clipped by 6 bases and J by 4 bases; unmatched bases: 4. CDR3 loop: CSALDRGYEQYV. Here the CDR3 DNA reads TGCAGTGCCCTGGACAGGGGTTACGAGCAGTACGTC.

The gene calls are TRBV7-9 and TRBJ2-5; possibly TRBD1 for D (6 bases). Deletions cut 1 base from V and 4 bases from J, with 16 bases between. This CDR3 spans 16 amino acids. Germline V gene sequence: CDR1 SEHNR, CDR2 FQNEAQ (reference sequence). Here the CDR3 reads CASSLVGQGGAETQYF. CDR3 DNA sequence: TGTGCCAGCAGCTTAGTAGGACAAGGGGGAGCAGAGACCCAGTACTTC.

The gene calls are TRBV7-2 and TRBJ2-3, with TRBD2 as a possible D gene (6 bases). CDR1 and CDR2 from the germline V gene are SGHTA and FQGNSA. V lost 8 bases and J lost 0, with 15 bases in between. The CDR3 loop spans 15 amino acids. CDR3 sequence reads: CASSTAGTSTDTQYF. The CDR3 nucleotides are TGTGCCAGCTCTACGGCGGGAACTAGCACAGATACGCAGTATTTT.

DNA for the CDR3: TGCAGCGTTGGGACTAGCTACGAGCAGTACGTC. Its protein is CSVGTSYEQYV. V usage is TRBV29-1 and J usage is TRBJ2-7; 7 bases match TRBD2. The CDR3 spans 11 residues. J lost 3 bases, V lost 4 bases, and 0 bases had no gene match. CDR1 SQVTM and CDR2 ANQGSEA come from the germline V gene.

In this sample, this clonotype turned up a few times. The chain has TRBV10-3 and TRBJ1-2; 7 nucleotides agree with TRBD1. This CDR3 has 15 amino acids. V lost 6 bases to trimming and J lost 10 bases; unmatched junction nucleotides: 17. CDR1 is ENHRY and CDR2 is SYGVKD in the germline V gene. CDR3 DNA sequence: TGTGCCATCAGGATTGGGACAGATTTTTATGTTGACTACACCTTC. Protein sequence: CAIRIGTDFYVDYTF.

The chain couples TRBV20-1 to TRBJ2-5, with D tentatively TRBD1 or TRBD2 (5 bases each). The CDR3 length is 14 residues. The V end lost 0 bases, the J end lost 9 bases, and 17 bases lay between the germline ends. Germline V lookup: CDR1 DFQATT, CDR2 SNEGSKA (reference sequence). This chain's CDR3 is CSARDPGPLSAQYF. In DNA, the CDR3 is TGCAGTGCTAGAGATCCGGGACCACTCTCGGCCCAGTACTTC.

This chain uses TRBV5-1 with TRBJ2-5; D gene uncertain. V was pared by 0 bases and J by 5 bases, with 11 bases between. The CDR3 sequence is 14 residues long. Germline CDR1 reads SGHRS; CDR2 reads YFSETQ. The CDR3 nucleotides are TGCGCCAGCAGCTTGGGTGCAAGGACGGAGACCCAGTACTTC. Its protein is CASSLGARTETQYF.

This sequence joins TRBV5-4 and TRBJ1-6, with 9 positions matching TRBD1. Trimming at V came to 1 base and at J to 7 bases, leaving 6 bases not matched to a gene. CDR1 and CDR2 (germline): SGHNT, YYREEE (reference sequence). The length of the CDR3 is 16 residues. The CDR3 reads CASSLWDRARNSPLHF. The CDR3 nucleotides read TGTGCCAGCAGCTTGTGGGACAGGGCGCGGAATTCACCCCTCCACTTT.

The V gene is TRBV20-1, the J gene TRBJ2-5; maybe TRBD2 (6 bases). This CDR3 contains 14 residues. Germline CDR1 is DFQATT and CDR2 is SNEGSKA (reference sequence). Deletions cut 1 base from V and 2 bases from J, with 11 bases between. CDR3 bases: TGCAGTGCTAGAGCAGGGACTGCGCAAGAGACCCAGTACTTC. Amino acid sequence: CSARAGTAQETQYF.

This clonotype has a handful of counts. This chain joins TRBV4-2 and TRBJ1-1, with 8 positions matching TRBD1. Unmatched junction bases numbered 12, after V lost 2 bases and J lost 10 bases. Germline V gene lookup returns CDR1 LGHNA and CDR2 YNFKEQ. The CDR3 runs to 15 residues. The CDR3 coding sequence is TGTGCCAGCAGCCAACTCACACAGGGGGAAGCTATAGCTTTCTTT. It specifies CASSQLTQGEAIAFF.

This chain uses TRBV7-3 with TRBJ2-7, with a tentative D call TRBD1 (7 bases). The CDR3 consists of 14 residues. V was trimmed by 4 bases and J by 2 bases, leaving 12 bases between them. Germline V CDR1 and CDR2: SGHTA, FQGTGA. DNA of the CDR3: TGTGCCAGCAGCTCTCAGGGGGGAACCTACGAGCAGTACTTC. This translates into CASSSQGGTYEQYF.

The chain links TRBV4-2 to TRBJ2-1, with unresolved D. The CDR3 runs 15 residues. The V end lost 0 bases, the J end lost 2 bases, and 8 bases lay between the germline ends. Germline V CDR1 and CDR2: LGHNA, YNFKEQ. CDR3 sequence (DNA): TGTGCCAGCAGCCAAGATCCAGACACCTACAATGAGCAGTTCTTC. It encodes CASSQDPDTYNEQFF.

The V and J genes are TRBV3-1 and TRBJ2-3; D is possibly TRBD2 (6 bases). CDR1 and CDR2 from the germline V gene are LGHDT and YNNKEL (reference sequence). The CDR3 has 16 residues. V was shortened by 2 bases and J by 2 bases, with 14 bases between the two germline ends. CDR3 protein: CASSQLLARPTDTQYF. In DNA, the CDR3 is TGTGCCAGCAGCCAATTGCTAGCGAGACCCACAGATACGCAGTATTTT.

The gene calls are TRBV6-5 and TRBJ1-6, with TRBD1 identical over 7 bases. The germline V gene encodes CDR1 MNHEY and CDR2 SVGAGI. Unmatched junction bases numbered 0, after V lost 0 bases and J lost 7 bases. This CDR3 has 14 residues. CDR3: CASSYSTGNSPLHF. The DNA of the CDR3 is TGTGCCAGCAGTTACTCGACAGGGAATTCACCCCTCCACTTT.

This clonotype appeared once. This chain joins TRBV5-4 and TRBJ1-2; D gene ambiguous. The CDR3 runs 13 residues. CDR1 is SGHNT, CDR2 YYREEE, per germline (reference sequence). V lost 5 bases and J 8 bases, leaving 16 bases between the germline ends. In DNA form, the CDR3 reads TGTGCCAGCAGTTCTCCGGGGTTGGAAGGCTACACCTTC. As protein: CASSSPGLEGYTF.

This rearrangement joins TRBV2 to TRBJ1-5; 10 positions agree with TRBD1. V was pared by 7 bases and J by 4 bases, with 4 bases of the junction left unmatched. CDR1 and CDR2 from the germline V gene are SNHLY and FYNNEI. This CDR3 has 14 amino acids. CDR3 sequence (DNA): TGTGCCAGCAAGGGGACAGGGGCGAATCAGCCCCAGCATTTT. Translating it yields CASKGTGANQPQHF.

This chain connects TRBV11-1 to TRBJ2-1, with 8 bases that match TRBD2. Germline V gene lookup returns CDR1 SGHAT and CDR2 FQDESV (reference sequence). This CDR3 comprises 15 residues. The J segment lost 8 bases and the V segment lost 5 bases, leaving 11 bases of the junction unmatched. CDR3 nucleotides: TGTGCCAGCAGCCAAGCCCAACTAGCGGACGATGAGCAGTTCTTC. Protein product: CASSQAQLADDEQFF.

This chain uses TRBV7-2 with TRBJ2-4; 9 bases are a match to TRBD2. Germline CDR1 and CDR2: SGHTA and FQGNSA. The CDR3 loop spans 20 amino acids. V dropped 4 bases and J dropped 0; count of bases not matched to a gene: 16. CDR3 sequence: CASSSPSQREALIAKNIQYF. DNA of the CDR3: TGTGCCAGCAGCTCACCTTCACAGCGGGAGGCCCTGATAGCCAAAAACATTCAGTACTTC.

There are a few counts of this clonotype. The rearrangement links TRBV5-4 to TRBJ2-5; 7 bases align to TRBD1. Germline CDR1 SGHNT, CDR2 YYREEE (reference sequence). V lost 2 bases and J lost 0; bases outside the gene matches: 1. There are 14 residues in the CDR3. CDR3 region: CASSFGQDQETQYF. The CDR3 nucleotides are TGTGCCAGCAGCTTCGGACAGGACCAAGAGACCCAGTACTTC. The full variable domain, in which reference TRBV5-4 and TRBJ2-5 provide the parts outside the CDR3, is ETGVTQSPTHLIKTRGQQVTLRCSSQSGHNTVSWYQQALGQGPQFIFQYYREEENGRGNFPPRFSGLQFPNYSSELNVNALELDDSALYLCASSFGQDQETQYFGPGTRLLVL.

The V call is TRBV6-2 or TRBV6-3, the J call TRBJ2-7; D is possibly TRBD1 (6 bases). From germline, CDR1 is MNHEY and CDR2 SVGEGT. The CDR3 sequence is 14 residues long. Trimming pared 6 bases from V and 3 bases from J, leaving 15 bases between. CDR3 DNA: TGTGCCAGCAGGGAAGGGGGTCAGGTCTACGAGCAGTACGTC. It is translated as CASREGGQVYEQYV.

The rearrangement joins TRBV24-1 to TRBJ2-2; the D is unclear. Per the germline V gene, CDR1 is KGHDR and CDR2 is SFDVKD. V was shortened by 8 bases and J by 7 bases, with 13 bases between the two germline ends. This CDR3 has 13 residues. The CDR3: CATTQDRDGELFF. The CDR3 nucleotides are TGTGCCACCACCCAAGACCGAGACGGGGAGCTGTTTTTT.

V and J are TRBV19 and TRBJ2-3; 7 nucleotides match TRBD2. The CDR3 loop spans 14 amino acids. Germline CDR1 is LNHDA and CDR2 is SQIVND (reference sequence). Trimming removed 8 bases from V and 4 bases from J; junction bases left unmatched: 9. The CDR3 nucleotides read TGTGCCAGTGTGAAAGCGGGACCCCCAGATACGCAGTATTTT. Translation gives CASVKAGPPDTQYF.

This clonotype was counted between two and nine times. The V call is TRBV7-8, the J call TRBJ2-7; 8 bases align to TRBD1. Germline CDR1 is SGHVS and CDR2 is FQNEAQ. This CDR3 has 14 amino acids. V lost 1 base to trimming and J lost 2 bases; unmatched junction nucleotides: 1. The CDR3 sequence is CASSLVGQAYEQYV. The DNA of the CDR3 is TGTGCCAGCAGCTTAGTGGGACAGGCCTACGAGCAGTACGTC.

This clonotype occurred a few times. This chain links TRBV6-2 or TRBV6-3 with TRBJ2-7, with a tentative D call TRBD2 (5 bases). The germline gives CDR1 MNHEY, CDR2 SVGEGT. Trimming stripped 0 bases from V and 2 bases from J, with 11 bases between. CDR3 length: 15 residues. The CDR3 coding sequence is TGTGCCAGCAGTTACTCTCAGCGGCCCCCCTACGAGCAGTACTTC. Residues: CASSYSQRPPYEQYF.